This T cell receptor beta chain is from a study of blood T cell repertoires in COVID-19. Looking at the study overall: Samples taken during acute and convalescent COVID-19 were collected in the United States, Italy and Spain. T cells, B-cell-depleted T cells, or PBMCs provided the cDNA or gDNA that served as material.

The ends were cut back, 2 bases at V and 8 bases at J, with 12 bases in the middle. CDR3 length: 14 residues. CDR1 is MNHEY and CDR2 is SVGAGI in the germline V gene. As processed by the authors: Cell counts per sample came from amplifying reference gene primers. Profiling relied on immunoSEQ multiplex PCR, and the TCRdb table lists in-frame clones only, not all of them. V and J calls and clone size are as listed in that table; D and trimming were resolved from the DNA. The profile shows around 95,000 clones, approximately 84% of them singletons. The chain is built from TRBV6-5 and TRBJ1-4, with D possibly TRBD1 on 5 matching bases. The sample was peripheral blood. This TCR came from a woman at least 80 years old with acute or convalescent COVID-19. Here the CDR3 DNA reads TGTGCCAGCAGTTACGTCCAGGGTCAAGAAAAACTGTTTTTT. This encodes CASSYVQGQEKLFF.